This is a list of T cell receptor beta chains from one sample in a study of T cell responses to AZD1222 COVID-19 vaccine. Clones were sequenced by immunoSEQ multiplex PCR, and TCRdb holds only the in-frame ones, with some missing. This table has about 150,000 clones, around nine tenths appearing once. The sequencing used peripheral blood, collected on day 0 of AZD1222 vaccination. All receptors come from an adult in good health. Each CDR3 is given with its conserved first and last residue. A D gene is named only where the DNA matches it firmly. Some rows mark clone size as missing; the rest say once, few, many or name a class of expanded clone.

D gene	V gene	J gene	CDR3 length	clone size	CDR3 protein	CDR3 DNA
TRBD1	TRBV27	TRBJ1-6	14	NA	CASSFNRGNSPLHF	TGTGCCAGCAGTTTCAACAGGGGTAATTCACCCCTCCACTTT
TRBD1	TRBV7-8	TRBJ2-3	18	NA	CASSLIDPQGAYTDTQYF	TGTGCCAGCAGCTTAATAGACCCGCAGGGGGCTTACACAGATACGCAGTATTTT
NA	TRBV28	TRBJ2-5	12	NA	CASGVGRETQYF	TGTGCCAGCGGAGTAGGGCGGGAGACCCAGTACTTC
NA	TRBV21-1	TRBJ2-3	8	NA	CATDTQYF	TGCGCCACAGATACGCAGTATTTT
NA	TRBV19	TRBJ1-2	13	NA	CASSILTEYGYTF	TGTGCCAGTAGTATACTGACAGAGTACGGCTACACCTTC
TRBD1	TRBV9	TRBJ1-1	14	NA	CASSKQGQGTEAFF	TGTGCCAGCAGCAAACAGGGGCAGGGCACTGAAGCTTTCTTT
NA	TRBV18	TRBJ1-5	13	NA	CASSPNRDQPQHF	TGTGCCAGCTCACCAAACCGGGATCAGCCCCAGCATTTT
NA	TRBV5-1	TRBJ1-2	16	NA	CASSLGPGRENYGYTF	TGCGCCAGCAGCTTGGGCCCCGGACGGGAAAACTATGGCTACACCTTC
TRBD2	TRBV6-2/TRBV6-3	TRBJ2-5	15	NA	CASSRSGGGGETQYF	TGTGCCAGCAGCCGTAGCGGGGGGGGAGGAGAGACCCAGTACTTC
TRBD1	TRBV27	TRBJ2-7	14	NA	CASSWGQGPYEQYF	TGTGCCAGCAGTTGGGGACAGGGGCCCTACGAGCAGTACTTC
NA	TRBV13	TRBJ2-2	12	NA	CASSLPPGELFF	TGTGCCAGCAGCTTACCCCCTGGGGAGCTGTTTTTT
NA	TRBV18	TRBJ2-7	12	NA	CASSSSSYEQYF	TGTGCCAGCTCATCGAGCTCCTACGAGCAGTACTTC
TRBD2	TRBV18	TRBJ2-5	15	NA	CASSPIAGAGETQYF	TGTGCCAGCTCACCCATAGCGGGAGCCGGGGAGACCCAGTACTTC
NA	TRBV7-8	TRBJ1-2	13	once	CASSLGLSYGYTF	TGTGCCAGCAGCTTAGGTCTTTCCTATGGCTACACCTTC
NA	TRBV5-1	TRBJ1-1	15	NA	CASSSGAQGFTEAFF	TGCGCCAGCAGCTCGGGGGCTCAAGGATTCACTGAAGCTTTCTTT
NA	TRBV3-1/TRBV3-2	TRBJ1-4	14	NA	CASSQLNRIEKLFF	TGTGCCAGCAGCCAGCTCAACAGGATTGAAAAACTGTTTTTT
NA	TRBV5-4	TRBJ2-2	17	NA	CASSLAGQGGTTGELFF	TGTGCCAGCAGCTTGGCCGGACAGGGAGGGACAACCGGGGAGCTGTTTTTT
NA	TRBV7-8	TRBJ2-7	14	NA	CASSFRKRSYEQYF	TGTGCCAGCAGCTTCAGGAAGCGATCCTACGAGCAGTACTTC
TRBD1	TRBV28	TRBJ1-5	14	NA	CASTWGTGPQPQHF	TGTGCCAGCACCTGGGGGACAGGGCCCCAGCCCCAGCATTTT
NA	TRBV27	TRBJ2-7	13	NA	CASSKGGTNEQYF	TGTGCCAGCAGTAAGGGGGGAACCAACGAGCAGTACTTC
NA	TRBV29-1	TRBJ2-2	15	NA	CSVKTTGADTGELFF	TGCAGCGTGAAAACGACGGGGGCGGACACCGGGGAGCTGTTTTTT
NA	TRBV19	TRBJ2-1	14	once	CASRDRGSSNEQFF	TGTGCCAGTAGGGACCGAGGCTCTAGCAATGAGCAGTTCTTC
NA	TRBV9	TRBJ1-2	14	once	CASSVALAASGYTF	TGTGCCAGCAGCGTAGCTTTGGCAGCTAGCGGCTACACCTTC
TRBD2	TRBV19	TRBJ2-7	13	NA	CASSAILAYEQYF	TGTGCCAGTAGTGCCATACTAGCGTACGAGCAGTACTTC
NA	TRBV6-5	TRBJ1-2	14	NA	CASGSGKGNYGYTF	TGTGCCAGCGGTTCCGGGAAAGGAAACTATGGCTACACCTTC
NA	TRBV7-2	TRBJ2-5	17	NA	CASSFRAALLLQETQYF	TGTGCCAGCAGCTTTAGGGCAGCACTACTTCTCCAAGAGACCCAGTACTTC
NA	TRBV11-3	TRBJ2-1	16	once	CASSLLRGDLINEQFF	TGTGCCAGCAGCTTATTAAGAGGGGACTTGATTAATGAGCAGTTCTTC
NA	TRBV6-5	TRBJ2-7	16	NA	CASSYSRQESSYEQYF	TGTGCCAGCAGTTACTCCCGACAGGAAAGCTCCTACGAGCAGTACTTC
NA	TRBV28	TRBJ1-5	13	NA	CASTRRGDQPQHF	TGTGCCAGCACCAGGAGGGGGGATCAGCCCCAGCATTTT
TRBD1	TRBV5-1	TRBJ2-2	15	NA	CASSERTGVPGELFF	TGCGCCAGCAGCGAGAGGACAGGGGTTCCCGGGGAGCTGTTTTTT
NA	TRBV15	TRBJ2-7	15	once	CATSREGADSYEQYF	TGTGCCACCAGCAGAGAGGGAGCAGACTCCTACGAGCAGTACTTC
NA	TRBV6-6	TRBJ1-5	14	few	CASSPGGVNQPQHF	TGTGCCAGCAGCCCCGGTGGGGTCAATCAGCCCCAGCATTTT
TRBD2	TRBV29-1	TRBJ2-7	16	NA	CSVEEGDSGRVYEQYF	TGCAGCGTTGAAGAAGGGGATAGCGGGAGAGTCTACGAGCAGTACTTC
NA	TRBV11-2	TRBJ1-2	13	NA	CASGFEGSYGYTF	TGTGCCAGCGGATTCGAAGGGAGCTATGGCTACACCTTC
NA	TRBV12-3/TRBV12-4	TRBJ2-2	12	NA	CASRLKTGELFF	TGTGCCAGCAGACTTAAGACCGGGGAGCTGTTTTTT
NA	TRBV5-1	TRBJ1-4	15	NA	CASSLGGGPNEKLFF	TGCGCCAGCAGCTTGGGAGGTGGACCAAATGAAAAACTGTTTTTT
TRBD2	TRBV27	TRBJ2-3	14	NA	CASREAPRPDTQYF	TGTGCCAGCCGGGAGGCTCCACGGCCAGATACGCAGTATTTT
NA	TRBV5-5	TRBJ1-1	15	NA	CASSSPIAGNTEAFF	TGTGCCAGCAGTTCCCCCATAGCAGGGAACACTGAAGCTTTCTTT